A single sample gave rise to the 26 T cell receptor beta chains below, sequenced in a study of blood T cell repertoires in COVID-19. Sequencing was performed with immunoSEQ multiplex PCR; in TCRdb, only in-frame clones are kept and a portion is missing. The repertoire holds 310,000 or so clones, with around 87% as singletons. Input material: peripheral blood. Receptors were obtained from a woman aged 30 to 39 who had recovered from COVID-19.

Note on this clone: This specimen includes other DNA sequences encoding the same CDR3. V gene TRBV18 combines with J gene TRBJ1-5, with D tentatively TRBD1 (5 bases). The CDR3 has 13 amino acids. Trimming took off 2 bases at V and 4 bases at J, with 6 bases between the two ends. CDR1 KGHSH and CDR2 LQKENI come from the germline V gene. This CDR3 is CASSPDRNQPQHF. The CDR3 DNA reads TGTGCCAGCTCACCAGACAGAAATCAGCCCCAGCATTTT.

J is TRBJ2-3 and V is TRBV4-2; 13 bases are shared with TRBD2. Germline V gene data show CDR1 as LGHNA and CDR2 as YNFKEQ. This CDR3 is 18 amino acids long. The V segment lost 5 bases and the J segment 4 bases; nucleotides outside the gene matches: 12. DNA for the CDR3: TGTGCCAGCAGCAGAGGGGTTACTAGCGGGAGGGGGTCAGATACGCAGTATTTT. This codes for CASSRGVTSGRGSDTQYF.

V and J are TRBV21-1 and TRBJ2-3; the DNA was not compared with TRBD1, the D call given in the table. TRBV21-1 is a listed pseudogene. The CDR3 totals 20 residues. The CDR3 coding sequence is TGTGCCAGCAGCAAAGATTCATGGCCGAGACAGGGGGCGAGCACAGATACGCAGTATTTT. It encodes CASSKDSWPRQGASTDTQYF.

Only a few counts were recorded for this clone. This chain joins TRBV7-2 and TRBJ1-3; D not resolved. V lost 3 bases to trimming and J lost 3 bases, with 9 bases between them. Germline CDR1 reads SGHTA; CDR2 reads FQGNSA. CDR3 length equals 14 residues. Here the CDR3 DNA reads TGTGCCAGCAGCTTCCGGGAATTTGGAAACACCATATATTTT. It codes for CASSFREFGNTIYF.

The chain combines TRBV4-3 with TRBJ2-7, with 11 bases that match TRBD2. Looked up from germline, CDR1 is LGHNA and CDR2 is YSLEER. The junction had 3 bases not matched to a gene; V was cut back by 1 base and J by 4 bases. This CDR3 is built from 15 residues. The CDR3 region is CASSQGIAGGYEQYF. DNA for the CDR3: TGCGCCAGCAGCCAAGGAATAGCGGGAGGGTACGAGCAGTACTTC.

The genes are TRBV27 and TRBJ2-1; 8 nucleotides line up with TRBD2. Germline values: CDR1 MNHEY, CDR2 SMNVEV (reference sequence). This CDR3 has 15 amino acids. V was pared by 1 base and J by 8 bases, with 7 bases of the junction left unmatched. DNA of the CDR3: TGTGCCAGCAGTTTATTGGGGACTAGTTTCGATGAGCAGTTCTTC. Its translation: CASSLLGTSFDEQFF.

The chain is built from TRBV6-2 or TRBV6-3 and TRBJ1-3; 7 bases match TRBD1. Germline trimming cut 6 bases from V and 0 bases from J; bases unmatched to any gene: 5. This CDR3 is built from 15 residues. The germline V gene has CDR1 MNHEY and CDR2 SVGEGT. CDR3 nucleotide sequence: TGTGCCAGCAGCGAAACAGGGGACTCTGGAAACACCATATATTTT. Encoded protein: CASSETGDSGNTIYF.

The chain combines TRBV2 with TRBJ2-2; TRBD1 agrees at 8 bases. This CDR3 spans 15 amino acids. Germline trimming cut 3 bases from V and 6 bases from J; bases unmatched to any gene: 6. Germline CDR1 and CDR2: SNHLY and FYNNEI. CDR3 nucleotide sequence: TGTGCCAGCAGTGATGGACAGGGTAGGGCCGGGGAGCTGTTTTTT. Translating it yields CASSDGQGRAGELFF.

This CDR3 reads CAYSKGVDTEAFF. CDR3 in DNA: TGTGCCTACAGTAAGGGAGTAGACACTGAAGCTTTCTTT. This chain connects TRBV30 to TRBJ1-1, with D unresolved. CDR1 is GTSNPN and CDR2 is SVGIG in the germline V gene (reference sequence). The CDR3 length is 13 residues. V lost 7 bases and J 3 bases, leaving 15 bases between the germline ends.

V is TRBV9 and J is TRBJ2-5; maybe TRBD2 (5 bases). Trimming shortened V by 4 bases and J by 2 bases, and 9 bases separated the two germline ends. Per the germline V gene, CDR1 is SGDLS and CDR2 is YYNGEE. The CDR3 totals 13 residues. The CDR3 spells CASSPGLQETQYF. CDR3 nucleotide sequence: TGTGCCAGCAGCCCCGGACTTCAAGAGACCCAGTACTTC.

Of note for this clone: Mismatch with germline at one junction end may stem from a read error. This rearrangement joins TRBV5-1 to TRBJ2-5; D is uncertain. The CDR3 is 14 residues long. Germline CDR1 SGHRS, CDR2 YFSETQ. The CDR3 nucleotides are TGCGCCAGCACCTTGCCTTGGCCTCAAGAGACCCAGTACTTC. This translates into CASTLPWPQETQYF.

V and J are TRBV7-2 and TRBJ2-7, with D possibly matching TRBD2 (6 bases). Trimming shortened V by 3 bases and J by 2 bases, and 11 bases separated the two germline ends. Germline CDR1 SGHTA, CDR2 FQGNSA. This CDR3 has 14 residues. The CDR3 DNA reads TGTGCCAGCAGCTTCTCGGGAGTAACCTACGAGCAGTACTTC. Translation gives CASSFSGVTYEQYF. Supplemented by reference TRBV7-2 and TRBJ2-7, the full variable domain reads GAGVSQSPSNKVTEKGKDVELRCDPISGHTALYWYRQSLGQGLEFLIYFQGNSAPDKSGLPSDRFSAERTGGSVSTLTIQRTQQEDSAVYLCASSFSGVTYEQYFGPGTRLTVT.

The chain uses TRBV29-1 and TRBJ2-7, with D maybe TRBD2 (6 bases). V was shortened by 4 bases and J by 3 bases, with 13 bases between the two germline ends. This CDR3 has 13 amino acids. CDR1 and CDR2 from the germline V gene are SQVTM and ANQGSEA. CDR3 DNA: TGCAGCGTTGTAGGGTTAGCGGACTACGAGCAGTACTTC. The encoded protein is CSVVGLADYEQYF.

The chain combines TRBV2 with TRBJ2-1, with D perhaps TRBD2 (6 bases). The CDR3 runs 14 residues. V shed 6 bases and J shed 5 bases, with 14 bases lying between them. Germline lookup yields CDR1 SNHLY and CDR2 FYNNEI. This chain's CDR3 is CASRGLQGHNEQFF. DNA for the CDR3: TGTGCCAGCAGGGGACTTCAGGGCCACAATGAGCAGTTCTTC.

The chain employs TRBV3-1 (or the pseudogene TRBV3-2) and TRBJ2-3, with D unresolved. With 4 bases removed from V and 6 bases from J, the gap between germline ends came to 8 bases. There are 12 residues in the CDR3. CDR1 LGHDT and CDR2 YNNKEL come from the germline V gene (reference sequence). The CDR3 DNA reads TGTGCCAGCAGCCCCACCCAGGATACGCAGTATTTT. It encodes CASSPTQDTQYF.

This chain uses TRBV28 with TRBJ2-5; D gene ambiguous. The CDR3 consists of 14 residues. The germline V gene has CDR1 MDHEN and CDR2 SYDVKM. V dropped 2 bases and J dropped 1 base, with 8 bases sitting between them. The CDR3 DNA follows: TGTGCCAGCAGTTTAGTCGGTATCCAAGAGACCCAGTACTTC. Amino acid sequence: CASSLVGIQETQYF.

The chain combines TRBV2 with TRBJ2-7; TRBD2 is a possible D gene (5 bases). Looked up from germline, CDR1 is SNHLY and CDR2 is FYNNEI. With 7 bases removed from V and 3 bases from J, the gap between germline ends came to 19 bases. The CDR3 consists of 15 residues. The CDR3 reads CASIFSQDFNYEQYF. CDR3 nucleotide sequence: TGTGCCAGCATTTTCAGTCAGGACTTCAACTACGAGCAGTACTTC.

The V call is TRBV6-5, the J call TRBJ1-5; the D gene is possibly TRBD1 (6 bases). Germline V gene data show CDR1 as MNHEY and CDR2 as SVGAGI. Trimming cost V 8 bases and J 6 bases, with 11 bases left between them. This CDR3 is built from 12 residues. The CDR3 coding sequence is TGTGCCAGCGGCAGGGGCGGTCAGCCCCAGCATTTT. Its protein product is CASGRGGQPQHF.

This chain links TRBV7-3 with TRBJ2-3; the D is unclear. This CDR3 is built from 13 residues. CDR1 SGHTA and CDR2 FQGTGA come from the germline V gene. Trimming stripped 0 bases from V and 3 bases from J, with 4 bases between. CDR3 sequence (DNA): TGTGCCAGCAGCTTAACAGCGACAGATACGCAGTATTTT. Translation gives CASSLTATDTQYF.

The chain links TRBV6-6 to TRBJ1-1; tentative D call: TRBD1 (5 bases). V was shortened by 8 bases and J by 3 bases, with 19 bases between the two germline ends. This CDR3 is built from 15 residues. Looked up from germline, CDR1 is MNHNY and CDR2 is SVGAGI (reference sequence). Written as DNA, the CDR3 is TGTGCCAGCTATTGGGCTCATCAAGGGGACACTGAAGCTTTCTTT. It encodes CASYWAHQGDTEAFF.

The chain employs TRBV30 and TRBJ1-6, with D tentatively TRBD1 (6 bases). From germline, CDR1 is GTSNPN and CDR2 SVGIG (reference sequence). The CDR3 is 16 residues long. Trimming removed 1 base from V and 3 bases from J, with 13 bases in between. The CDR3: CAWSAKGTSYNSPLHF. For the CDR3, the DNA is TGTGCCTGGAGTGCAAAAGGGACAAGCTATAATTCACCCCTCCACTTT.

CDR3 sequence reads: CASTPGQQYTGELFF. CDR3 coding DNA: TGTGCCAGTACCCCAGGACAGCAGTACACCGGGGAGCTGTTTTTT. The chain employs TRBV19 and TRBJ2-2; maybe TRBD1 (6 bases). This CDR3 has 15 residues. Germline V gene data show CDR1 as LNHDA and CDR2 as SQIVND (reference sequence). V was trimmed by 7 bases and J by 3 bases, leaving 15 bases between them.

CDR3 sequence (DNA): TGTGCCAGCAGCTCGTCGAGCGGGTCTTCATATACGCAGTATTTT. Translating gives CASSSSSGSSYTQYF. The chain recombines TRBV7-3 with TRBJ2-3, with a weak D call TRBD2 (6 bases). CDR3 length: 15 residues. Trimming took off 4 bases at V and 7 bases at J, with 18 bases between the two ends. The germline gives CDR1 SGHTA, CDR2 FQGTGA.

The chain recombines TRBV27 with TRBJ1-1; D uncertain. Trimming removed 5 bases from V and 1 base from J, with 8 bases in between. Germline lookup yields CDR1 MNHEY and CDR2 SMNVEV (reference sequence). CDR3 size: 13 residues. The CDR3 sequence: CASSPQENTEAFF. The CDR3 DNA reads TGTGCCAGCAGTCCGCAGGAGAACACTGAAGCTTTCTTT.

The V call is TRBV29-1, the J call TRBJ2-7; 8 nucleotides align to TRBD1. V was clipped by 4 bases and J by 3 bases; unmatched bases: 5. The germline V gene encodes CDR1 SQVTM and CDR2 ANQGSEA. The CDR3 loop spans 13 amino acids. In DNA form, the CDR3 reads TGCAGCGTTGGAAGGACAGGGAGCTACGAGCAGTACTTC. Translating it yields CSVGRTGSYEQYF.

The V call is TRBV24-1, the J call TRBJ2-3, with a possible D match to TRBD1 (5 bases). This CDR3 spans 13 amino acids. The ends were cut back, 4 bases at V and 5 bases at J, with 9 bases in the middle. Germline V gives CDR1 KGHDR, CDR2 SFDVKD. The CDR3 reads CATSDRVVDTQYF. DNA for the CDR3: TGTGCCACCAGTGACAGGGTCGTAGATACGCAGTATTTT.